Below, 28 T cell receptor beta chains from the same sample are listed, as sequenced in a study of T cells in localized non-small cell lung cancer. The protocol was immunoSEQ multiplex PCR, while the TCRdb copy is restricted to in-frame clones and leaves out a portion. The data contain 20,000 to 25,000 clones, more than 70% of them singletons. Specimen: PBMCs, collected before any cancer treatment. These receptors were taken from a woman aged 40 to 75 with stage II squamous cell lung carcinoma.

V gene TRBV6-6 combines with J gene TRBJ2-7; 7 positions agree with TRBD1. Germline values: CDR1 MNHNY, CDR2 SVGAGI (reference sequence). The CDR3 runs to 14 residues. Trimming at V came to 6 bases and at J to 2 bases, leaving 7 bases not matched to a gene. The CDR3 nucleotides read TGTGCCAGCAGGTCGACAGGGACCACCTACGAGCAGTACTTC. Its protein is CASRSTGTTYEQYF.

CDR3 DNA sequence: TGTGCCAGCAGCTTAGGTAGGGGGTATGGATACAATGAGCAGTTCTTC. Protein: CASSLGRGYGYNEQFF. The chain uses TRBV7-2 and TRBJ2-1, with a weak D call TRBD1 (6 bases). Germline CDR1 SGHTA, CDR2 FQGNSA. With 1 base removed from V and 4 bases from J, the gap between germline ends came to 14 bases. CDR3 length: 16 amino acids.

J is TRBJ2-1 and V is TRBV12-5; TRBD2 matches 14 bases. The germline CDR1 and CDR2 sequences are LGHNT and FRNRAP. After removal of 3 bases from V and 8 bases from J, the junction contained 6 bases not matched to a gene. This CDR3 comprises 16 residues. Written as DNA, the CDR3 is TGTGCTAGTGGTTTTGGGGGGACTAGCGGGAGTTATGAGCAGTTCTTC. It translates to CASGFGGTSGSYEQFF.

V usage is TRBV10-2 and J usage is TRBJ2-7; 13 bases are shared with TRBD2. V gave up 8 bases and J gave up 5 bases; unmatched junction bases: 9. The CDR3 is 15 residues long. CDR1 and CDR2 from the germline V gene are WSHSY and SAAADI. CDR3 DNA: TGCGCCAGCTTAGCCGGACTAGCGGGAGTAAACGAGCAGTACTTC. Protein sequence: CASLAGLAGVNEQYF.

The V gene is TRBV29-1, the J gene TRBJ1-2, with D possibly TRBD1 on 5 matching bases. V was pared by 5 bases and J by 5 bases, with 12 bases between. There are 12 residues in the CDR3. Germline V gives CDR1 SQVTM, CDR2 ANQGSEA. In DNA form, the CDR3 reads TGCAGCGTTTCAAAGGGACCTTATGGCTACACCTTC. Protein sequence: CSVSKGPYGYTF.

CDR3: CASSLGPLEQYF. CDR3 bases: TGTGCCAGCAGCTTGGGACCGCTGGAGCAGTACTTC. The V and J genes are TRBV5-8 and TRBJ2-7; D gene unclear. CDR1 and CDR2 (germline): SGHTS, YDEGEE. V was shortened by 0 bases and J by 7 bases, with 8 bases between the two germline ends. This CDR3 comprises 12 residues.

The chain uses TRBV11-3 and TRBJ2-7; no reliable D call. In germline, CDR1 is SGHNT, CDR2 YENEEA. V was cut by 4 bases and J by 3 bases, with 4 bases left in between. This CDR3 region has 11 residues. The CDR3 loop reads CASSYDYEQYF. The CDR3 DNA reads as TGTGCCAGCAGCTATGACTACGAGCAGTACTTC.

The V call is TRBV7-3, the J call TRBJ2-2; 9 positions agree with TRBD2. This CDR3 has 15 residues. From germline, CDR1 is SGHTA and CDR2 FQGTGA. V lost 6 bases and J lost 0; bases outside the gene matches: 2. The CDR3 DNA reads as TGTGCCAGCAGTCGACTAGCGGCGAACACCGGGGAGCTGTTTTTT. Translation gives CASSRLAANTGELFF.

This clone was seen only once. The V gene is TRBV4-3, the J gene TRBJ2-1, with 11 nucleotides matching TRBD2. Per the germline V gene, CDR1 is LGHNA and CDR2 is YSLEER. The CDR3 consists of 17 residues. J was trimmed by 8 bases and V by 1 base; bases with no gene match: 10. CDR3: CASSQGPYSGRGDEQFF. CDR3 nucleotide sequence: TGCGCCAGCAGCCAAGGCCCTTATAGCGGGAGGGGAGATGAGCAGTTCTTC.

This chain joins TRBV4-1 and TRBJ2-3, with D perhaps assigned TRBD1 or TRBD2 (6 bases each). Trimming left V 4 bases short and J 3 bases short, with 11 bases between. The length of the CDR3 is 14 residues. CDR1 and CDR2 (germline): MGHRA, YSYEKL. The CDR3 DNA sequence: TGCGCCAGCAGCCGGTGGGGGGCTACAGATACGCAGTATTTT. This gives the protein CASSRWGATDTQYF.

This sequence joins TRBV7-6 and TRBJ2-3; possible D gene TRBD1, 6 bases. CDR1 is SGHVS and CDR2 is FNYEAQ in the germline V gene. The V end was cut by 5 bases, the J end by 0 bases, with 15 bases between. This CDR3 is 16 amino acids long. The CDR3 sequence: CASSIMGRGSTDTQYF. In DNA form, the CDR3 reads TGTGCCAGCAGCATCATGGGCAGGGGAAGCACAGATACGCAGTATTTT.

The rearrangement links TRBV5-1 to TRBJ1-2; tentative D call: TRBD1 (6 bases). The CDR3 is 13 amino acids. Trimming left V 5 bases short and J 5 bases short, with 13 bases between. CDR1 SGHRS and CDR2 YFSETQ come from the germline V gene. The CDR3 sequence is CASSDGGGYGYTF. In nucleotides, the CDR3 is TGCGCCAGCAGTGACGGGGGCGGGTATGGCTACACCTTC.

The J gene is TRBJ2-1, the V gene TRBV28; TRBD2 matches 14 bases. V gave up 5 bases and J gave up 7 bases; unmatched junction bases: 10. CDR3 length equals 17 residues. The germline V gene encodes CDR1 MDHEN and CDR2 SYDVKM. CDR3: CASSRLTGTSGRNEQFF. The CDR3 bases are TGTGCCAGCAGTCGACTCACCGGGACTAGCGGGAGAAATGAGCAGTTCTTC. Variable domain in full (rest from reference TRBV28 and TRBJ2-1): DVKVTQSSRYLVKRTGEKVFLECVQDMDHENMFWYRQDPGLGLRLIYFSYDVKMKEKGDIPEGYSVSREKKERFSLILESASTNQTSMYLCASSRLTGTSGRNEQFFGPGTRLTVL.

The CDR3 DNA sequence: TGTGCCAGCAGTCTGGGGCTCGGCGAGCAGTACTTC. This sequence encodes CASSLGLGEQYF. This chain uses TRBV2 with TRBJ2-7; D is possibly TRBD1 (5 bases). This CDR3 spans 12 amino acids. V was cut by 5 bases and J by 6 bases, with 11 bases left in between. Germline CDR1 and CDR2: SNHLY and FYNNEI.

The chain combines TRBV10-3 with TRBJ2-7, with 9 positions matching TRBD1. V was pared by 7 bases and J by 3 bases, with 4 bases of the junction left unmatched. This CDR3 comprises 13 residues. Germline CDR1 is ENHRY and CDR2 is SYGVKD. The CDR3 spells CAITDRGDYEQYF. The CDR3 bases are TGTGCCATCACGGACAGGGGCGACTACGAGCAGTACTTC.

This clone has just one count. This chain joins TRBV5-6 and TRBJ2-7; 12 bases line up with TRBD2. Germline CDR1 and CDR2: SGHDT and YYEEEE. V shed 4 bases, J shed 2 bases, and the junction held 7 bases outside the gene matches. The CDR3 has 16 amino acids. As DNA, the CDR3 is TGTGCCAGCAGCATTATGACTAGCGGGAGAGCCTACGAGCAGTACTTC. It is translated as CASSIMTSGRAYEQYF.

The rearrangement links TRBV6-6 to TRBJ1-5; TRBD1 matches 8 bases. Trimming at V came to 0 bases and at J to 2 bases, leaving 3 bases not matched to a gene. CDR1 and CDR2 (germline): MNHNY, SVGAGI (reference sequence). This CDR3 spans 16 amino acids. The CDR3 DNA sequence: TGTGCCAGCAGTTACTCGGCAGGGGGCGGCAATCAGCCCCAGCATTTT. Protein product: CASSYSAGGGNQPQHF.

The chain links TRBV5-4 to TRBJ2-3; 14 nucleotides align to TRBD2. The CDR3 sequence is 16 residues long. The germline CDR1 and CDR2 sequences are SGHNT and YYREEE (reference sequence). V trimming: 3 bases; J trimming: 1 base; junction bases outside the gene matches: 1. CDR3: CASSSGLAGGTDTQYF. CDR3 nucleotides: TGTGCCAGCAGCTCGGGACTAGCGGGAGGCACAGATACGCAGTATTTT. Drawing the rest from reference TRBV5-4 and TRBJ2-3, the complete variable domain is ETGVTQSPTHLIKTRGQQVTLRCSSQSGHNTVSWYQQALGQGPQFIFQYYREEENGRGNFPPRFSGLQFPNYSSELNVNALELDDSALYLCASSSGLAGGTDTQYFGPGTRLTVL.

As regards this clone: The junction departs from the called germline gene at one end, perhaps through a read error. The chain has TRBV5-4 and TRBJ2-7, with D unclear. The CDR3 is 12 residues long. The germline V gene has CDR1 SGHNT and CDR2 YYREEE (reference sequence). The CDR3 DNA is TGTGCCAGCAGCTTGGCCTCCCACGAGCAGTACTTC. Translated, it gives CASSLASHEQYF.

The chain joins TRBV5-4 to TRBJ2-7, with 11 bases aligning to TRBD2. The V gene end was trimmed by 4 bases and the J gene end by 0 bases; junction bases not matched to a gene: 3. The CDR3 is 15 residues long. Germline V gene data show CDR1 as SGHNT and CDR2 as YYREEE (reference sequence). Written as DNA, the CDR3 is TGTGCCAGCAGCCCTAGCGGGAGGAGCTCCTACGAGCAGTACTTC. As protein: CASSPSGRSSYEQYF.

The chain links TRBV7-2 to TRBJ1-2; D ambiguous. Trimming pared 0 bases from V and 4 bases from J, leaving 3 bases between. The CDR3 sequence is 12 residues long. The germline gives CDR1 SGHTA, CDR2 FQGNSA. The chain's CDR3 is CASSLALYGYTF. The CDR3 bases are TGTGCCAGCAGCTTAGCACTCTATGGCTACACCTTC.

The chain links TRBV9 to TRBJ2-5; no reliable D call. In germline, CDR1 is SGDLS, CDR2 YYNGEE. There are 14 residues in the CDR3. V dropped 0 bases and J dropped 5 bases, with 11 bases sitting between them. As DNA, the CDR3 is TGTGCCAGCAGCGTAGACCCTAGTAAGGAGACCCAGTACTTC. Translation: CASSVDPSKETQYF.

This chain connects TRBV19 to TRBJ1-2, with a weak D call TRBD1 (6 bases). The CDR3 runs 12 residues. V lost 6 bases and J lost 8, with 13 bases in between. Germline V gene sequence: CDR1 LNHDA, CDR2 SQIVND (reference sequence). The DNA for the CDR3 is TGTGCCAGTAGCCCCAGGGGCGGAGGCTACACCTTC. It is translated as CASSPRGGGYTF. The full variable domain, its missing parts supplied by reference TRBV19 and TRBJ1-2, is DGGITQSPKYLFRKEGQNVTLSCEQNLNHDAMYWYRQDPGQGLRLIYYSQIVNDFQKGDIAEGYSVSREKKESFPLTVTSAQKNPTAFYLCASSPRGGGYTFGSGTRLTVV.

This chain joins TRBV5-4 and TRBJ2-3; 10 bases align to TRBD1. The CDR3 runs to 15 residues. Germline V gives CDR1 SGHNT, CDR2 YYREEE (reference sequence). The V gene end was trimmed by 4 bases and the J gene end by 5 bases; junction bases not matched to a gene: 7. As DNA, the CDR3 is TGTGCCAGCAGCCTACGACAGGGGGCGGGAGATACGCAGTATTTT. It is translated as CASSLRQGAGDTQYF.

The chain combines TRBV10-3 with TRBJ2-5; D assignment may be TRBD1 or TRBD2 (8 bases each). The J call may be wrong; the DNA end is better matched by TRBJ2-7. The germline V gene has CDR1 ENHRY and CDR2 SYGVKD. The CDR3 contains 17 residues. The CDR3 DNA follows: TGTGCCATCAGCCCCAGGGGGCAGGCGGGAGGTTCCAACGAGCAGTACTTC. Protein sequence: CAISPRGQAGGSNEQYF.

The chain is built from TRBV7-2 and TRBJ1-1; D is undetermined. The CDR3 is 14 amino acids. Germline values: CDR1 SGHTA, CDR2 FQGNSA. V was shortened by 5 bases and J by 4 bases, with 14 bases between the two germline ends. The CDR3 DNA sequence: TGTGCCAGCAGCCTCCAGGCCCGGGGCACTGAAGCTTTCTTT. This codes for CASSLQARGTEAFF.

The chain joins TRBV7-2 to TRBJ1-4; TRBD1 aligns across 8 bases. CDR1 and CDR2 from the germline V gene are SGHTA and FQGNSA. The J segment lost 8 bases and the V segment lost 0 bases, leaving 8 bases of the junction unmatched. The CDR3 contains 16 residues. CDR3 nucleotides: TGTGCCAGCAGCTTAGCGCTCCGGGACAGGTACGAAAAACTGTTTTTT. Protein product: CASSLALRDRYEKLFF.

The rearrangement uses TRBV7-2 and TRBJ2-3, with D tentatively TRBD2 (6 bases). The CDR3 extends over 14 amino acids. V shed 3 bases and J shed 5 bases, with 12 bases lying between them. Germline lookup yields CDR1 SGHTA and CDR2 FQGNSA. The CDR3: CASSLAGSGDTQYF. CDR3 nucleotides: TGTGCCAGCAGCTTGGCGGGATCGGGAGATACGCAGTATTTT. Using reference TRBV7-2 and TRBJ2-3 for the parts outside the CDR3, the full variable domain is GAGVSQSPSNKVTEKGKDVELRCDPISGHTALYWYRQSLGQGLEFLIYFQGNSAPDKSGLPSDRFSAERTGGSVSTLTIQRTQQEDSAVYLCASSLAGSGDTQYFGPGTRLTVL.